Ten or more counts support the clone carrying this T cell receptor beta chain. Its matching antigen is unknown. V was clipped by 2 bases and J by 10 bases, with 15 bases between them. CDR3 length equals 13 residues. Germline CDR1 reads SQVTM; CDR2 reads ANQGSEA. These data originate in a study of T-cell reconstitution after alpha-beta-depleted transplantation in children. Study-level findings and limits: Newly produced T cells mostly provided counts and TCRbeta diversity after one year, as hyperexpanded clones declined.

Unique molecular identifiers were used in preparing the TCRbeta library. MiXCR, applied by TCRdb to the PCR reads, yields one record per CDR3 protein. The sample carries 450,000 to 600,000 distinct CDR3 sequences, over 9.5% recorded once. The sequencing used PBMCs, collected before TCRalphabeta/CD19-depleted stem cell transplant. The receptor was derived from a child aged 2-15 years with inherited bone marrow failure, due to receive a stem cell transplant. V usage is TRBV29-1 and J usage is TRBJ2-1, with D possibly being TRBD1 (5 bases). The CDR3 region is CSVETNQGGEQFF. CDR3 bases: TGCAGCGTTGAAACGAACCAGGGTGGGGAGCAGTTCTTC.